What follows describes a single TCR beta chain. Its antigen is undetermined. The sample belongs to a study of blood T cells in healthy people across ages. Points from the study as a whole: TCR beta diversity correlated strongly with naive T cell percentage. A greater number of naive CD4+ cells and higher diversity distinguished long-lived donors from aged donors.

The authors ran a second PCR of about 7 to 11 cycles using a sample-barcoded 5' primer and a J-beta primer mix. The authors tagged each cDNA molecule using a template-switch adaptor with 12 random nucleotides. Via MiXCR, TCRdb re-called the 5' RACE reads, giving one row per CDR3 protein. The sample contains 1.8 million or so distinct CDR3 sequences, roughly 43% of which appear only once. A minimum of 5 micrograms of total RNA was extracted per sample. Trimming left V 7 bases short and J 2 bases short, with 7 bases between. Germline CDR1 SGHNT, CDR2 YYREEE (reference sequence). The CDR3 has 12 residues.

The sample was blood. The chain combines TRBV5-4 with TRBJ2-1; D unresolved. This sequence originates from a human donor in good health. For the CDR3, the DNA is TGTGCCAGCCAGGCGACCTACAATGAGCAGTTCTTC. Its translation is CASQATYNEQFF.